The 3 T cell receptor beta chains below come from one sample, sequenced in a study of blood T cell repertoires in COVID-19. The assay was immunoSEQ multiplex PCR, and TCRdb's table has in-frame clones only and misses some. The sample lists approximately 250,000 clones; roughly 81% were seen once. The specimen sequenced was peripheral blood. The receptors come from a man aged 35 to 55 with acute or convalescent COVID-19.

DNA of the CDR3: TGTGCCAGCAGTTACTCGACAGGAGTAGTCGAGCAGTACTTC. As protein: CASSYSTGVVEQYF. The rearrangement links TRBV6-6 to TRBJ2-7; D is perhaps TRBD1 (6 bases). The CDR3 loop spans 14 amino acids. V lost 0 bases to trimming and J lost 6 bases, with 12 bases between them. Germline V lookup: CDR1 MNHNY, CDR2 SVGAGI (reference sequence).

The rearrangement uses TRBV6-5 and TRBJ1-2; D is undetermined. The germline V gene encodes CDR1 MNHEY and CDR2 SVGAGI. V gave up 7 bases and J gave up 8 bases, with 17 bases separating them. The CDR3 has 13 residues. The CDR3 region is CASTLDSVGGYTF. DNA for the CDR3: TGTGCCAGCACCCTAGACTCTGTTGGGGGCTACACCTTC.

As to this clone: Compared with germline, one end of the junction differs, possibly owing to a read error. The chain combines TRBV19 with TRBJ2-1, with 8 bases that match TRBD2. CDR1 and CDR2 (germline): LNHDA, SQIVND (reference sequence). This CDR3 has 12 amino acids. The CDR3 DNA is TGTGCCAGTAGCCTATTAGCGGGGAGTTCGGTCTTC. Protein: CASSLLAGSSVF.